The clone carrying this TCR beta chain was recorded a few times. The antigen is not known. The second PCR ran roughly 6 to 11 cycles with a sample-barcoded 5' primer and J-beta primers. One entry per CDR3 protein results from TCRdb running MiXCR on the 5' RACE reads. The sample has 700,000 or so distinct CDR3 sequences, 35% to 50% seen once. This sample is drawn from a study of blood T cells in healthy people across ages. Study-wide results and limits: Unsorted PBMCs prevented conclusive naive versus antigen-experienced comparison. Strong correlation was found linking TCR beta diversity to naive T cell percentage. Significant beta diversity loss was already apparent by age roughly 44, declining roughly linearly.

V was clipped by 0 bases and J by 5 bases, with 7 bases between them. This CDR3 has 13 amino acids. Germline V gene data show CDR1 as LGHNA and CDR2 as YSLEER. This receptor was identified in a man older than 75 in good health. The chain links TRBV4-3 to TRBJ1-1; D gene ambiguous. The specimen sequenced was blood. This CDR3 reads CASSQDSLTEAFF. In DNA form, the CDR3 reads TGCGCCAGCAGCCAAGACAGCCTGACTGAAGCTTTCTTT.